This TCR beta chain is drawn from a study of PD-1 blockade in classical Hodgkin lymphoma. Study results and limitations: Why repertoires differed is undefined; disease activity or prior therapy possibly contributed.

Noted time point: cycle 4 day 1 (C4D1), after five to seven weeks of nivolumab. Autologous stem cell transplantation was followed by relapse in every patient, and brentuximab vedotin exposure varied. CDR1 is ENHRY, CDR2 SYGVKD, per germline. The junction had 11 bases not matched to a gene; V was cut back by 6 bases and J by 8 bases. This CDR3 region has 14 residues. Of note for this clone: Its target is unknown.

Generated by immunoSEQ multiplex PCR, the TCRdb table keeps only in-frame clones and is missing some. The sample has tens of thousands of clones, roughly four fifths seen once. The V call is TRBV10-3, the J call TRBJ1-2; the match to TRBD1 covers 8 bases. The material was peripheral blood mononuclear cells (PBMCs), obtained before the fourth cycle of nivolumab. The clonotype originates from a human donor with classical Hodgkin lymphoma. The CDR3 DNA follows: TGTGCCATCAGAAAGGCGTCGGACAGGGACGGCTACACCTTC. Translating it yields CAIRKASDRDGYTF.